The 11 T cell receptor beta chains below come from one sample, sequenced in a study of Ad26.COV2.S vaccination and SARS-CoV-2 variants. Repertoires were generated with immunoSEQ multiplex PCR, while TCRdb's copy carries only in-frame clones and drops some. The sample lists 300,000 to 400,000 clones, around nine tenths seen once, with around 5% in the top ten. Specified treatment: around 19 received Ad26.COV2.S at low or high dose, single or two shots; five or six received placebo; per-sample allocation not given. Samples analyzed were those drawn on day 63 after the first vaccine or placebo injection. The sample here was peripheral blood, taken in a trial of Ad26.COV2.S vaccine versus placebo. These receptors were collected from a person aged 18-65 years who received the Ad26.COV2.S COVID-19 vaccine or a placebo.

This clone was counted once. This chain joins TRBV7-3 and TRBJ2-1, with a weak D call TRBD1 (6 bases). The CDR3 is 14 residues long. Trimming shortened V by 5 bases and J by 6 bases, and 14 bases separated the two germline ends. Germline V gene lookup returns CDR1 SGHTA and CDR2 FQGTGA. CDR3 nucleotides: TGTGCCAGCAGCACCTTTACAGGGTCCAATGAGCAGTTCTTC. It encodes CASSTFTGSNEQFF.

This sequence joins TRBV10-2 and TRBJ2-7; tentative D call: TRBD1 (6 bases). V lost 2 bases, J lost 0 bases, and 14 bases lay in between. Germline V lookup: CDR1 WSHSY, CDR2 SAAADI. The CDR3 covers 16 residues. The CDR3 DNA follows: TGCGCCAGCAGTGAGCTATCCACAGGGATCTCCTACGAGCAGTACTTC. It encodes CASSELSTGISYEQYF.

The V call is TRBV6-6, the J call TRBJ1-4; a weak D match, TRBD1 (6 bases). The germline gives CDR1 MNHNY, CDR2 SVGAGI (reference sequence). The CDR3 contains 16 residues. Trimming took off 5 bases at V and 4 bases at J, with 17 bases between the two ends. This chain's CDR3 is CASSPRTVTLNEKLFF. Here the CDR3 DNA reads TGTGCCAGCAGTCCCCGGACAGTTACTCTTAATGAAAAACTGTTTTTT.

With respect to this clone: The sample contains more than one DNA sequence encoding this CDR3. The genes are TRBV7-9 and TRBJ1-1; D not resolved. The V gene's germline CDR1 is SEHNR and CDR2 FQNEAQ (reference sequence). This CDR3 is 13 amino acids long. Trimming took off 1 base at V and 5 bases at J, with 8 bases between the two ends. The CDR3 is CASSLGGKTEAFF. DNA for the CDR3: TGTGCCAGCAGCTTAGGAGGAAAGACTGAAGCTTTCTTT.

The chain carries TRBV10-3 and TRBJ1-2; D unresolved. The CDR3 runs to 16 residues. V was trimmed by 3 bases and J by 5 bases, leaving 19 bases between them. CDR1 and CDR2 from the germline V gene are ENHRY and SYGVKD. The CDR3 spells CAISDIIVGTGYGYTF. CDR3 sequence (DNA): TGTGCCATCAGTGATATTATTGTGGGTACGGGTTATGGCTACACCTTC.

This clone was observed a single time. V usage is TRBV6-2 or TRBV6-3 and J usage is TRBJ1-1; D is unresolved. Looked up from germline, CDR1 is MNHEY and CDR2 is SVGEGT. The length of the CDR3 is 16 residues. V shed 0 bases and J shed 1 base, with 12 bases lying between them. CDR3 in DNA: TGTGCCAGCAGTTACTCGAGCGGATACGAGAACACTGAAGCTTTCTTT. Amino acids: CASSYSSGYENTEAFF.

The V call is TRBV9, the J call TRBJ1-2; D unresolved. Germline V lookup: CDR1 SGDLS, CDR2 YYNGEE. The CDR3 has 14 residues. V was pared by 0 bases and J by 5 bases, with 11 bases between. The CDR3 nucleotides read TGTGCCAGCAGCGTAGCAATGGAAGCTTATGGCTACACCTTC. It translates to CASSVAMEAYGYTF.

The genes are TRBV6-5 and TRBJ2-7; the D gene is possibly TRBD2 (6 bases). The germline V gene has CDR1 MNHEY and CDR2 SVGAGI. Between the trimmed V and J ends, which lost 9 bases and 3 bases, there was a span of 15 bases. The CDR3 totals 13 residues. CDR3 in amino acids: CASRPPGSYEQYF. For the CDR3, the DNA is TGTGCCAGTCGACCCCCCGGGAGCTACGAGCAGTACTTC.

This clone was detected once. DNA of the CDR3: TGTGCCAGCAGTGACGGTCGTGGGGACAGATTAAACACAGATACGCAGTATTTT. It translates to CASSDGRGDRLNTDTQYF. The chain employs TRBV25-1 and TRBJ2-3, with 7 nucleotides matching TRBD1. The CDR3 is 18 residues long. The germline gives CDR1 MGHDK, CDR2 SYGVNS. The ends lost 3 bases at V and 2 bases at J; junction bases unmatched: 14.

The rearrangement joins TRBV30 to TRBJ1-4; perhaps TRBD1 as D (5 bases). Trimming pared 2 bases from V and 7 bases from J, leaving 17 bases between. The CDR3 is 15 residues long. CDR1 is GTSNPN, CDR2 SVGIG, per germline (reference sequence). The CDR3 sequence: CAWSSLGLGGEKLFF. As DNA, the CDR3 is TGTGCCTGGAGTTCATTGGGACTAGGCGGTGAAAAACTGTTTTTT. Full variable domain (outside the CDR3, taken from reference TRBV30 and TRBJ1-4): SQTIHQWPATLVQPVGSPLSLECTVEGTSNPNLYWYRQAAGRGLQLLFYSVGIGQISSEVPQNLSASRPQDRQFILSSKKLLLSDSGFYLCAWSSLGLGGEKLFFGSGTQLSVL.

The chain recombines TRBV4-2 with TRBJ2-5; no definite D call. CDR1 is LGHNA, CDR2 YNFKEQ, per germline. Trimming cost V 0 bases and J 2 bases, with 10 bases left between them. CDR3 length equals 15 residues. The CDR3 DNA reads TGTGCCAGCAGCCAAGATCTGGCAGTTCAAGAGACCCAGTACTTC. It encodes CASSQDLAVQETQYF.